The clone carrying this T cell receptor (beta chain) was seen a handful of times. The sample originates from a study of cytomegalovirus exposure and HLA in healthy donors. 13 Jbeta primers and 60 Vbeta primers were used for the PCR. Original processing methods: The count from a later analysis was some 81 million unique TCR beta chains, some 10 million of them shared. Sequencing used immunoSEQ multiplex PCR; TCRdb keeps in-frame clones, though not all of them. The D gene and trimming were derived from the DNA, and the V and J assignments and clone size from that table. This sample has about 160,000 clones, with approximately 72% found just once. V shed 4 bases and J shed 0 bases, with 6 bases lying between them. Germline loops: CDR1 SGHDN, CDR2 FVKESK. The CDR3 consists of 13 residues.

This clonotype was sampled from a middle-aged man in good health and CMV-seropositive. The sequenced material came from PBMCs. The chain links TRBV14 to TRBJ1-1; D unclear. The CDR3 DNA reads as TGTGCCAGCAGCCGAACAGTGAACACTGAAGCTTTCTTT. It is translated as CASSRTVNTEAFF.